These 12 T cell receptor beta chains were sequenced from one sample in a study of molecular identifiers for immune sequencing clone quantification (dated by TCRdb to 2017 to 2018). The method was PCR. Sequencing took place on a NextSeq 500. The public reads were run again by TCRdb, first through fastp at Q25 and then through MiXCR, and only productive beta chains were kept. Each entry merges the rows of one CDR3 protein and shows their most common DNA and genes. This sample has approximately 320,000 distinct CDR3 sequences in its table, and roughly 23% of those were observed once. Of the sample, about 0.74% falls within the top ten clones. The specimen was naive CD8+ T cells from blood, with Jurkat cell RNA spiked in. This sample's cell subset or site label indicates: FACS-sorted CD8+CD4-CCR7+CD45RA+ naive T cells. The receptor set was obtained from a human donor in good health. Some libraries in this study had Jurkat cell RNA spiked in.

This clonotype was counted at least ten times. This chain uses TRBV28 with TRBJ1-5; no reliable D call. The CDR3 sequence is 15 residues long. Germline lookup yields CDR1 MDHEN and CDR2 SYDVKM. V was trimmed by 6 bases and J by 1 base, leaving 13 bases between them. The CDR3 spells CASSPRQWSNQPQHF. The CDR3 bases are TGTGCCAGCAGCCCCCGACAATGGAGCAATCAGCCCCAGCATTTT.

V gene TRBV29-1 combines with J gene TRBJ1-2; 7 nucleotides agree with TRBD1. CDR1 SQVTM and CDR2 ANQGSEA come from the germline V gene. The CDR3 totals 12 residues. V lost 0 bases, J lost 7 bases, and 2 bases stayed unmatched. CDR3 sequence reads: CSVEDPGGGYTF. CDR3 DNA: TGCAGCGTTGAAGATCCAGGGGGTGGCTACACCTTC.

With regard to this clonotype: An end of the junction does not agree with germline; a read error may underlie this. The CDR3 sequence is CASSLGVRGFGSGANVLTF. The CDR3 coding sequence is TGTGCCAGCAGTTTAGGCGTCAGGGGGTTCGGGTCTGGGGCCAACGTCCTGACTTTC. V gene TRBV11-2 combines with J gene TRBJ2-6, with TRBD1 matching 7 bases. This CDR3 is 19 amino acids long. The V gene's germline CDR1 is SGHAT and CDR2 FQNNGV.

On this clonotype itself: An end of the junction does not agree with germline; a read error may underlie this. This chain connects TRBV4-1 to TRBJ2-5, with no clear D. CDR1 is MGHRA and CDR2 is YSYEKL in the germline V gene. The CDR3 has 15 residues. The CDR3 loop reads CASSQDPGGQGTQYF. CDR3 sequence (DNA): TGCGCCAGCAGCCAAGATCCTGGCGGCCAAGGGACCCAGTACTTC.

This clonotype appeared a few times. The chain has TRBV27 and TRBJ2-7; 11 bases fit TRBD1. The length of the CDR3 is 14 residues. With 6 bases clipped from V and 5 bases from J, the junction kept 6 bases outside the gene matches. Germline V gene lookup returns CDR1 MNHEY and CDR2 SMNVEV (reference sequence). Here the CDR3 reads CASRDWTGGHEQYF. The CDR3 DNA reads as TGTGCCAGCAGAGACTGGACAGGGGGCCACGAGCAGTACTTC.

This clonotype has a count of ten or more. This rearrangement joins TRBV24-1 to TRBJ2-2; D ambiguous. This CDR3 comprises 13 residues. Trimming removed 4 bases at V and 6 bases at J, with 8 bases between. CDR1 KGHDR and CDR2 SFDVKD come from the germline V gene. CDR3 in amino acids: CATSEANSGELFF. The CDR3 coding sequence is TGTGCCACCAGTGAGGCCAACTCCGGGGAGCTGTTTTTT.

On this clonotype itself: A much larger clonotype is one base distant, so this may be a read error. The chain couples TRBV7-2 to TRBJ2-1; no firm D call. The germline CDR1 and CDR2 sequences are SGHTA and FQGNSA. The V end was cut by 2 bases, the J end by 3 bases, with 11 bases between. This CDR3 is built from 15 residues. CDR3 DNA sequence: TGTGCCAGCAGCTTATGGGTAAGCTTCTACAATGAGCAGTTCTTC. This encodes CASSLWVSFYNEQFF.

CDR3 coding DNA: TGCAGTGCGGGGACTAGCGGGACTTTTCAGCTAGAGACCCAGTACTTC. As protein: CSAGTSGTFQLETQYF. The chain combines TRBV20-1 with TRBJ2-5, with 13 bases that match TRBD2. V gave up 6 bases and J gave up 4 bases; unmatched junction bases: 11. The CDR3 is 16 amino acids. Germline V gene data show CDR1 as DFQATT and CDR2 as SNEGSKA (reference sequence).

V and J are TRBV2 and TRBJ2-3; the D gene is possibly TRBD2 (5 bases). Trimming left V 6 bases short and J 6 bases short, with 7 bases between. The CDR3 spans 11 residues. Germline CDR1 reads SNHLY; CDR2 reads FYNNEI. The CDR3 DNA is TGTGCCAGCAGCGGGATGGATACGCAGTATTTT. Its protein product is CASSGMDTQYF.

This clonotype was counted a few times. A junction boundary mismatches the germline segment, possibly from a read error. The rearrangement joins TRBV5-4 to TRBJ1-2; D may be TRBD1 (6 bases). CDR3 length: 15 residues. The germline CDR1 and CDR2 sequences are SGHNT and YYREEE (reference sequence). The CDR3 loop is CANSFESRGPYGYTF. CDR3 bases: TGTGCCAACAGCTTCGAGAGCAGGGGCCCTTATGGCTACACCTTC.

On this clonotype itself: Just one base apart from a much larger clone, this may be a read error. The CDR3 DNA follows: TGCAGCGTTGACCCTAAAATTCCTGGCTGCACCTTC. It yields the protein CSVDPKIPGCTF. J is TRBJ1-2 and V is TRBV29-1, with D uncertain. CDR1 is SQVTM and CDR2 is ANQGSEA in the germline V gene. The CDR3 has 12 residues. Full variable domain (remainder filled in from reference TRBV29-1 and TRBJ1-2): SAVISQKPSRDICQRGTSLTIQCQVDSQVTMMFWYRQQPGQSLTLIATANQGSEATYESGFVIDKFPISRPNLTFSTLTVSNMSPEDSSIYLCSVDPKIPGCTFGSGTRLTVV.

The gene calls are TRBV21-1 and TRBJ2-1; TRBD1 is the table's D call, not checked against the DNA. TRBV21-1 is marked as a pseudogene. This CDR3 has 16 residues. The CDR3 region has the DNA TGTGCCAGCAGCATCCCCCGGGCGGGTGGGGGCCATGAGCAGTTCTTC. Protein product: CASSIPRAGGGHEQFF.